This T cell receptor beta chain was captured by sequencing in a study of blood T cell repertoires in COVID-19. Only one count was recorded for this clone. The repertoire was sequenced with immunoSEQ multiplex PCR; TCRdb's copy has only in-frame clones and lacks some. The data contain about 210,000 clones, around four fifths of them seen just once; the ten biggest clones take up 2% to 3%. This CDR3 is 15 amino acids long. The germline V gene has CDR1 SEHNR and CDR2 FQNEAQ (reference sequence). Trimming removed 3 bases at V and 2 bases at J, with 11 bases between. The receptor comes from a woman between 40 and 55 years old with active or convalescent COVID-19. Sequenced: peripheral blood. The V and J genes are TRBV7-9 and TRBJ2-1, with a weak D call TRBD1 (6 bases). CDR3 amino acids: CASSFPGAPYNEQFF. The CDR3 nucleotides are TGTGCCAGCAGCTTTCCAGGGGCCCCCTACAATGAGCAGTTCTTC.